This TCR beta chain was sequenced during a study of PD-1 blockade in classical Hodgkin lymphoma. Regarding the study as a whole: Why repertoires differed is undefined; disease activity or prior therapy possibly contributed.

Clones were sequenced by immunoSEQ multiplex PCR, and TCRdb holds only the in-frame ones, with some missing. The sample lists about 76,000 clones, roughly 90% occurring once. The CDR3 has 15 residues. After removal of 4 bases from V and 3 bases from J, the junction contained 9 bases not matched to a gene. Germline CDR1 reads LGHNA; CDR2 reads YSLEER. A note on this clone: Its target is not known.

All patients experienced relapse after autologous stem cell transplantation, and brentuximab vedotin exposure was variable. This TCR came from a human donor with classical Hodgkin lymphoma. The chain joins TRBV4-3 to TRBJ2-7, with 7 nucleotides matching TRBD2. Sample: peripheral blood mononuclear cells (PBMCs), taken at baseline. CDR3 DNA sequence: TGCGCCAGCAGCCCGTCAGCGGGACGAGACTACGAGCAGTACTTC. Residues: CASSPSAGRDYEQYF.